A single sample gave rise to the 15 T cell receptor beta chains below, sequenced in a study of cytomegalovirus exposure and HLA in healthy donors. The PCR ran on 60 Vbeta and 13 Jbeta primers. The data were produced by immunoSEQ multiplex PCR, yet TCRdb's version contains in-frame clones alone and is incomplete. The sample lists over 100,000 clones, roughly 80% occurring once. The material sequenced was PBMCs. Source of these receptors: a man aged 25-45 years in good health and CMV-seropositive.

CDR3 bases: TGTGCCAGCAGGGGGACTAGCGGATTCGGGGGCACAGATACGCAGTATTTT. It is translated as CASRGTSGFGGTDTQYF. V usage is TRBV9 and J usage is TRBJ2-3, with 11 bases fitting TRBD2. The CDR3 is made up of 17 amino acids. Trimming at V came to 5 bases and at J to 1 base, leaving 9 bases not matched to a gene. CDR1 is SGDLS and CDR2 is YYNGEE in the germline V gene.

The chain joins TRBV2 to TRBJ1-3; D gene unclear. The CDR3 covers 16 residues. Germline V CDR1 and CDR2: SNHLY, FYNNEI. V was clipped by 8 bases and J by 3 bases, with 20 bases between them. The CDR3 is CASRFVGSASGNTIYF. The CDR3 DNA reads TGTGCCAGCCGCTTTGTGGGGAGCGCAAGTGGAAACACCATATATTTT. Full variable domain (outside the CDR3, taken from reference TRBV2 and TRBJ1-3): EPEVTQTPSHQVTQMGQEVILRCVPISNHLYFYWYRQILGQKVEFLVSFYNNEISEKSEIFDDQFSVERPDGSNFTLKIRSTKLEDSAMYFCASRFVGSASGNTIYFGEGSWLTVV.

The genes are TRBV27 and TRBJ2-7, with a possible D match to TRBD1 (5 bases). Trimming took off 5 bases at V and 0 bases at J, with 11 bases between the two ends. Germline CDR1 MNHEY, CDR2 SMNVEV (reference sequence). The CDR3 has 14 residues. The CDR3 DNA follows: TGTGCCAGCAGTATTTCCGACAGCTCCTACGAGCAGTACTTC. It translates to CASSISDSSYEQYF.

CDR3 DNA sequence: TGCAGCGTACAGGGGGCGAATGAAAAACTGTTTTTT. Residues: CSVQGANEKLFF. This sequence joins TRBV29-1 and TRBJ1-4, with TRBD1 identical over 9 bases. The CDR3 covers 12 residues. The germline CDR1 and CDR2 sequences are SQVTM and ANQGSEA. J lost 5 bases, V lost 6 bases, and 1 base had no gene match.

The chain links TRBV6-5 to TRBJ2-2; D is perhaps TRBD2 (6 bases). This CDR3 is 13 amino acids long. In germline, CDR1 is MNHEY, CDR2 SVGAGI. V was cut by 6 bases and J by 7 bases, with 12 bases left in between. This chain's CDR3 is CASRWEEGGELFF. The CDR3 DNA follows: TGTGCCAGCAGGTGGGAGGAGGGCGGGGAGCTGTTTTTT.

The genes are TRBV5-1 and TRBJ1-1; 7 bases fit TRBD1. Germline loops: CDR1 SGHRS, CDR2 YFSETQ. The CDR3 is 16 amino acids. The ends lost 0 bases at V and 0 bases at J; junction bases unmatched: 5. The CDR3 sequence is CASSLAPTGLNTEAFF. DNA for the CDR3: TGCGCCAGCAGCTTGGCCCCGACAGGGTTGAACACTGAAGCTTTCTTT.

The rearrangement uses TRBV21-1 and TRBJ1-2. TRBV21-1 is labeled a pseudogene. CDR3 length equals 16 residues. The CDR3 DNA follows: TGTGCCAGCAGCAAAGAGGTGCGCGGGGGTGACTATGGCTACACCTTC. Protein: CASSKEVRGGDYGYTF.

This clone came up a few times. The chain joins TRBV28 to TRBJ2-7, with a tentative D call TRBD1 (6 bases). V was clipped by 4 bases and J by 0 bases, with 13 bases between them. The CDR3 is made up of 15 amino acids. CDR1 and CDR2 from the germline V gene are MDHEN and SYDVKM. CDR3 coding DNA: TGTGCCAGCAGTTCTTGGACAGCCAGCTCCTACGAGCAGTACTTC. Amino acid sequence: CASSSWTASSYEQYF.

The rearrangement joins TRBV5-6 to TRBJ1-2, with D hard to call. Deletions cut 3 bases from V and 2 bases from J, with 8 bases between. Per the germline V gene, CDR1 is SGHDT and CDR2 is YYEEEE. The CDR3 length is 13 residues. CDR3 sequence (DNA): TGTGCCAGCAGCTCGGTAATGAACTATGGCTACACCTTC. Translation: CASSSVMNYGYTF.

This chain joins TRBV10-2 and TRBJ1-1; TRBD1 might be the D (6 bases). V was pared by 8 bases and J by 8 bases, with 9 bases between. The CDR3 has 10 residues. CDR1 and CDR2 (germline): WSHSY, SAAADI. The CDR3 reads CASGTREAFF. CDR3 sequence (DNA): TGCGCCAGCGGGACAAGGGAAGCTTTCTTT.

This chain uses TRBV18 with TRBJ1-4; TRBD1 matches 7 bases. Trimming removed 6 bases from V and 0 bases from J; junction bases left unmatched: 4. CDR1 is KGHSH and CDR2 is LQKENI in the germline V gene. The CDR3 length is 15 residues. As DNA, the CDR3 is TGTGCCAGCTCCCGGGACAGAGCAACTAATGAAAAACTGTTTTTT. It encodes CASSRDRATNEKLFF.

This chain uses TRBV18 with TRBJ2-7; 9 nucleotides line up with TRBD1. This CDR3 is 14 amino acids long. Germline CDR1 and CDR2: KGHSH and LQKENI. V shed 6 bases and J 3 bases; nucleotides not matched to a gene: 6. The DNA of the CDR3 is TGTGCCAGCTCGCGGGGACAGGGAATCTACGAGCAGTACTTC. It is translated as CASSRGQGIYEQYF.

This clone has a single count. The DNA for the CDR3 is TGCGCCAGCAGCTTGGAGACAGGGTCTGGCTACACCTTC. Its translation: CASSLETGSGYTF. The chain couples TRBV5-1 to TRBJ1-2; TRBD1 aligns across 7 bases. The CDR3 has 13 residues. Germline V gene sequence: CDR1 SGHRS, CDR2 YFSETQ. Unmatched junction bases numbered 3, after V lost 0 bases and J lost 7 bases.

This clone has more than one count but fewer than ten. This chain joins TRBV4-2 and TRBJ2-7, with 7 bases identical to TRBD1. CDR1 and CDR2 (germline): LGHNA, YNFKEQ. The CDR3 is 15 residues long. J gave up 0 bases and V 3 bases, and 5 bases lay outside the gene matches. The CDR3 spells CASSQLQGSSYEQYF. CDR3 nucleotides: TGTGCCAGCAGCCAGTTACAGGGGAGCTCCTACGAGCAGTACTTC.

The chain couples TRBV19 to TRBJ1-6; possibly TRBD1 for D (6 bases). V lost 5 bases, J lost 8 bases, and 16 bases lay in between. Looked up from germline, CDR1 is LNHDA and CDR2 is SQIVND (reference sequence). The CDR3 has 15 amino acids. The CDR3 protein is CASSRGGDWDSPLHF. CDR3 coding DNA: TGTGCCAGTAGTCGAGGGGGGGATTGGGATTCACCCCTCCACTTT. Complete variable domain (other parts from reference TRBV19 and TRBJ1-6): DGGITQSPKYLFRKEGQNVTLSCEQNLNHDAMYWYRQDPGQGLRLIYYSQIVNDFQKGDIAEGYSVSREKKESFPLTVTSAQKNPTAFYLCASSRGGDWDSPLHFGNGTRLTVT.